Reported below is one T cell receptor beta chain. The protocol was immunoSEQ multiplex PCR, while the TCRdb copy is restricted to in-frame clones and leaves out a portion. The table includes 400,000 to 450,000 clones, 90% detected once. The CDR3 contains 16 residues. The germline V gene encodes CDR1 MDHEN and CDR2 SYDVKM. Germline trimming cut 2 bases from V and 2 bases from J; bases unmatched to any gene: 6. The record originates from a study of blood T cell repertoires in COVID-19. Looking at the study overall: Acute and convalescent COVID-19 samples came from the United States, Italy and Spain.

Enrollees, about 18 to 100 years old, lived in about two dozen US areas. The V call is TRBV28, the J call TRBJ1-3; 7 bases fit TRBD1. Input material: PBMCs or T cells enriched from blood (not recorded which). The source of this sequence is a man aged 18 to 29 who had recovered from COVID-19. CDR3 nucleotide sequence: TGTGCCAGCAGTTTAACTTTCCAGGGGGCTGGAAACACCATATATTTT. It encodes CASSLTFQGAGNTIYF.